This T cell receptor beta chain was sequenced during a study of early T cells in non-severe SARS-CoV-2 infection. At the level of the study: Investigators sequenced bulk RNA drawn from unsorted whole blood, and chains remained unpaired.

V lost 5 bases and J 0 bases, leaving 11 bases between the germline ends. The germline V gene encodes CDR1 SEHNR and CDR2 FQNEAQ (reference sequence). The CDR3 length is 15 residues. This clonotype was seen ten or more times. Individual cDNA molecules were tagged with unique molecular identifiers. Each CDR3 protein is one row after TCRdb ran MiXCR on the 5' RACE reads. The table lists roughly 31,000 distinct CDR3 sequences, about 4.2% of them singletons. Sequencing was performed on whole blood. The receptor's source is an adult who was a healthcare worker with PCR-confirmed SARS-CoV-2 infection or an uninfected control (not recorded which). The V call is TRBV7-9, the J call TRBJ2-1, with D perhaps matching TRBD2 (5 bases). The CDR3 spells CASSRPGSSYNEQFF. The CDR3 DNA is TGTGCCAGCAGCCGCCCGGGGAGCTCCTACAATGAGCAGTTCTTC.